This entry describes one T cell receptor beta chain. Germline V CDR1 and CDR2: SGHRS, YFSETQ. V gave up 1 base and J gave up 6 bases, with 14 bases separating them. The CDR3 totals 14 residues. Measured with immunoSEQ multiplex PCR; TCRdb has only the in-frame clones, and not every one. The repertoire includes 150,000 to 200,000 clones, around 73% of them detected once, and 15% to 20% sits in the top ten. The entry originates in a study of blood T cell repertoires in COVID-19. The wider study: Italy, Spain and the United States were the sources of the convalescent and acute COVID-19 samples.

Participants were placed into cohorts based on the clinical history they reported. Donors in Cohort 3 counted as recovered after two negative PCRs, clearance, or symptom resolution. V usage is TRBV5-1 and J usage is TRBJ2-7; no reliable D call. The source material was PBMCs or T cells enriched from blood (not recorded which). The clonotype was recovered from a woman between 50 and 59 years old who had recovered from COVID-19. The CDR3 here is CASSLFQLSGEQYF. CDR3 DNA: TGCGCCAGCAGCTTGTTCCAGTTGTCGGGCGAGCAGTACTTC.